A single T cell receptor beta chain is shown here with its context. Antigen unknown. The data derive from a study of cytomegalovirus exposure and HLA in healthy donors. Study at large: The study placed around 80% of its roughly 430 genotyped donors in the Caucasian-associated ancestry cluster.

Both 60 Vbeta primers and 13 Jbeta primers went into the PCR. TCRdb's table, derived via immunoSEQ multiplex PCR, lists solely in-frame clones and lacks some. Of hundreds of thousands of clones in the sample, about 75% were seen once. Study-level results: Within an earlier analysis, most TCR beta V segments proved productive either about 90% or about 30% of the time. Specific recognition of CMV antigens was confirmed in vitro for three chains (all CMV-associated). More clonal expansion characterized HLA-associated TCR beta chains than equally common others in a later analysis.

With V trimmed by 6 bases and J by 5 bases, 7 bases remained unmatched. The CDR3 loop spans 13 amino acids. The germline V gene encodes CDR1 SNHLY and CDR2 FYNNEI. Input material: PBMCs. The chain uses TRBV2 and TRBJ2-7, with TRBD1 identical over 7 bases. The TCR sequence derives from a female donor in good health and CMV-seronegative. In DNA, the CDR3 is TGTGCCAGCAGGTTCCGGGACAGAAACGAGCAGTACTTC. This translates into CASRFRDRNEQYF.